The clone carrying this TCR beta chain is a singleton in its sample. PCR employed 60 Vbeta and 13 Jbeta primers. The repertoire was sequenced with immunoSEQ multiplex PCR; TCRdb's copy has only in-frame clones and lacks some. The sample holds roughly 200,000 clones, over 75% seen once. Donors were ostensibly healthy at sampling, although undocumented immune exposures were probable. The data are from a study of cytomegalovirus exposure and HLA in healthy donors. Study-wide context: HLA-typed donors were the source of about 90 million unique TCRs held in an early data release. The Caucasian-associated ancestry cluster contained about 80% of the 398 genotyped donors.

Germline CDR1 reads KGHSH; CDR2 reads LQKENI. The CDR3 covers 16 residues. With V trimmed by 3 bases and J by 8 bases, 6 bases remained unmatched. The TCR was taken from a woman aged 45-59 years in good health and CMV-seronegative. The rearrangement joins TRBV18 to TRBJ2-1; TRBD2 matches at 14 bases. The sequenced material came from PBMCs. The CDR3 nucleotides read TGTGCCAGCTCACCCGGGACTAGCGGGAGTGTGGATGAGCAGTTCTTC. Its protein is CASSPGTSGSVDEQFF.